The sequence of this T cell receptor beta chain was determined in a study of T cells after yellow fever vaccination. Study at large: SMART-Seq v4 Ultra Low Input served to prepare low-cell-number fractions.

The V gene's germline CDR1 is MNHNS and CDR2 SASEGT. V was clipped by 7 bases and J by 0 bases, with 13 bases between them. This CDR3 has 16 residues. Overall study findings and caveats: In post-booster samples, most primary-vaccination clones reappeared (roughly 96% CD4, nearly 90% CD8).

This clonotype was counted only a few times. Its antigen is not known. TCR cDNA was made by 5'RACE template switching, adding a universal primer site and UMIs. TCRdb reprocessed the 5' RACE reads with MiXCR, giving one entry per CDR3 protein. The table records about 320,000 distinct CDR3 sequences, about 11% of them present only once. The source of this sequence is a man younger than 35 who received the YFV17D yellow fever vaccine. This chain joins TRBV6-1 and TRBJ2-6; D call uncertain. The material was CD4+ T cells sorted from PBMCs, obtained 45 days after the yellow fever booster vaccination. CDR3 DNA: TGTGCCAGCAACTTGGATTTTAGCTCTGGGGCCAACGTCCTGACTTTC. Translated, it gives CASNLDFSSGANVLTF.